This entry is about one TCR beta chain. The data originate from a study of cytomegalovirus exposure and HLA in healthy donors. The PCR had 60 Vbeta and 13 Jbeta primers. Assay used: immunoSEQ multiplex PCR; TCRdb lists only in-frame clones, some missing. The sample holds approximately 100,000 clones, about two thirds seen once. V dropped 2 bases and J dropped 8 bases, with 16 bases sitting between them. The CDR3 covers 15 residues. The germline gives CDR1 SNHLY, CDR2 FYNNEI. The sequence came from a female donor in good health and CMV-seronegative. The sample consisted of PBMCs. The V and J genes are TRBV2 and TRBJ2-1; possibly TRBD1 for D (6 bases). CDR3 loop: CASSEFPTPGDEQFF. The CDR3 coding sequence is TGTGCCAGCAGTGAATTCCCCACTCCAGGGGATGAGCAGTTCTTC.